These T cell receptor beta chains were read from a single sample in a study of blood T cell repertoires in COVID-19. Generated by immunoSEQ multiplex PCR, the TCRdb table keeps only in-frame clones and is missing some. The table shows over 350,000 clones, with approximately 90% occurring only once. The sample comprised peripheral blood. The receptors derive from a woman aged 25 to 39 with acute or convalescent COVID-19. Both conserved end residues are part of each CDR3. D genes are given only for firm matches. Only some rows state a clone size, as once, few, many or a class for expanded clones.

J | V | D | size | DNA | CDR3
TRBJ1-6 | TRBV6-5 | TRBD1 | many | TGTGCCAGCAGCTCCACAGGGGTTAATTCACCCCTCCACTTT | CASSSTGVNSPLHF
TRBJ2-2 | TRBV4-1 | . | . | TGCGCCAGCAGCCAAGCTTTGATACAGAACACCGGGGAGCTGTTTTTT | CASSQALIQNTGELFF
TRBJ1-6 | TRBV10-1 | . | . | TGCGCCAGCAGTGAGCCTCCGAAACCGGGTAATTTTAATTCACCCCTCCACTTT | CASSEPPKPGNFNSPLHF
TRBJ2-1 | TRBV9 | TRBD2 | few | TGTGCCAGCAGCGTAGCGAGCGGGGGGGCCGATGAGCAGTTCTTC | CASSVASGGADEQFF
TRBJ2-3 | TRBV7-9 | . | . | TGTGCCAGCAGCTTCCGAGGCGAAAGCACAGATACGCAGTATTTT | CASSFRGESTDTQYF
TRBJ2-5 | TRBV3-1/TRBV3-2 | TRBD2 | . | TGTGCCAGCAGCCAAAGGGCAGCGGGGTACCAAGAGACCCAGTACTTC | CASSQRAAGYQETQYF
TRBJ2-5 | TRBV2 | TRBD2 | . | TGTGCCAGCCTCCTAGCGGGGGGGACCCAGTACTTC | CASLLAGGTQYF
TRBJ2-3 | TRBV5-5 | TRBD2 | . | TGTGCCAGCAGCGAAGGGACTAGCGGAGGCCAGGGTACGCAGTATTTT | CASSEGTSGGQGTQYF
TRBJ2-3 | TRBV7-3 | . | once | TGTGCCAGCAGCTCAGGACTACCCGGCACAGATACGCAGTATTTT | CASSSGLPGTDTQYF
TRBJ2-7 | TRBV28 | TRBD1 | . | TGTGCCACCGGCCGATGGACAGGGGCCGCCGAGCAGTACTTC | CATGRWTGAAEQYF
TRBJ1-3 | TRBV6-5 | TRBD1 | . | TGTGCCAGCAGCAGCGACAGGGGCGGACGAAACACCATATATTTT | CASSSDRGGRNTIYF
TRBJ2-5 | TRBV2 | . | . | TGTGCCAGCAGTAAAAACTATTACGAAGAGACCCAGTACTTC | CASSKNYYEETQYF
TRBJ1-2 | TRBV2 | . | few | TGTGCCAGCTCCAAGACAACCTCTAACTATGGCTACACCTTC | CASSKTTSNYGYTF
TRBJ1-6 | TRBV5-1 | TRBD1 | . | TGCGCCAGCAGCTCAGTACACAGGGGGCGTAATTCACCCCTCCACTTT | CASSSVHRGRNSPLHF
TRBJ1-2 | TRBV2 | TRBD1 | once | TGTGCCAGCCCCTCTCGACAGGGGGGCTATGGCTACACCTTC | CASPSRQGGYGYTF
TRBJ1-5 | TRBV28 | . | . | TGTGCCAGCAGCACCCGCGTTTGGGGCGTCAATCAGCCCCAGCATTTT | CASSTRVWGVNQPQHF
TRBJ2-1 | TRBV6-2/TRBV6-3 | TRBD1 | few | TGTGCCAGCAGTGGTACACCCGCAGGGGGCAATGAGCAGTTCTTC | CASSGTPAGGNEQFF
TRBJ1-1 | TRBV30 | TRBD1 | . | TGTGCCTGGGACGGGACAGGTTGGTCTGAAGCTTTCTTT | CAWDGTGWSEAFF
TRBJ1-4 | TRBV5-1 | TRBD1 | . | TGCGCCAGCAGCCTTGGAGGTCAGGGGGATGAAAAACTGTTTTTT | CASSLGGQGDEKLFF
TRBJ2-7 | TRBV28 | . | few | TGTGCCAGCAGTTTGGCGAGGAGCTACGAGCAGTACTTC | CASSLARSYEQYF
TRBJ2-1 | TRBV5-1 | . | . | TGCGCCAGCAGCTTGGACCCACGGGCCTTGGCACCCTCGGGGAATGAGCAGTTCTTC | CASSLDPRALAPSGNEQFF
TRBJ1-6 | TRBV7-8 | . | . | TGTGCCAGCAGCCCTCGAGGTTTGGGGCCCGGTAATTCACCCCTCCACTTT | CASSPRGLGPGNSPLHF
TRBJ1-1 | TRBV28 | . | . | TGTGCCAGCAGCCCAGTTGGGGGGTGGGTTGAATATGAAGCTTTCTTT | CASSPVGGWVEYEAFF
TRBJ2-5 | TRBV3-1/TRBV3-2 | TRBD2 | . | TGTGCCAGCAGCCAAGATCCCCTAGCGGGGGGTCAAGAGACCCAGTACTTC | CASSQDPLAGGQETQYF
TRBJ1-1 | TRBV13 | . | . | TGTGCCAGCAGCGACGCGGGACCGGGAGCCACTGAAGCTTTCTTT | CASSDAGPGATEAFF
TRBJ2-3 | TRBV29-1 | TRBD2 | . | TGCAGCGTTGGTCCTAGCGGGGTCACAGATACGCAGTATTTT | CSVGPSGVTDTQYF
TRBJ1-5 | TRBV4-1 | TRBD1 | once | TGCGCCAGCAGCCCTCCAGGGGGTCAGCCCCAGCATTTT | CASSPPGGQPQHF
TRBJ2-7 | TRBV7-9 | . | . | TGTGCCAGCAGCTCCGTCGACGACAGCTACGAGCAGTACTTC | CASSSVDDSYEQYF
TRBJ1-1 | TRBV7-2 | . | few | TGTGCCAGCAGCTTAGTTGCGGCCAACACTGAAGCTTTCTTT | CASSLVAANTEAFF